A single sample gave rise to the 27 T cell receptor beta chains below, sequenced in a study of PD-L1 blockade in urothelial cancer (dated by TCRdb to the late 2010s). Library prep was done by the immunoSEQ multiplex PCR assay. TCRdb took over this immuneACCESS table, retaining in-frame rearrangements with V and J assigned. Such tables are incomplete; in checked studies, under half of the missing clones stem from an unresolved V gene, and the remainder is unexplained. The sample table contains about 38,000 clones; only one count was recorded for around 83% of them. Of the sample, about a sixth falls within the top ten clones. The input for sequencing was PBMCs, taken around atezolizumab (anti-PD-L1) treatment. The origin of the receptors is a man aged 55 to 69 with urothelial cancer.

The chain has TRBV13 and TRBJ2-7; possibly TRBD1 for D (6 bases). The CDR3 has 15 residues. V gave up 5 bases and J gave up 1 base, with 15 bases separating them. Germline V gene sequence: CDR1 PRHDT, CDR2 FYEKMQ (reference sequence). DNA for the CDR3: TGTGCCAGCAGCAAGCAGGGGTCCAGGTCCTACGAGCAGTACTTC. Translated: CASSKQGSRSYEQYF.

The chain employs TRBV5-1 and TRBJ2-7; 7 nucleotides line up with TRBD1. The CDR3 spans 16 residues. Germline-derived CDR1 and CDR2 are SGHRS and YFSETQ. With V trimmed by 0 bases and J by 2 bases, 8 bases remained unmatched. The CDR3 sequence is CASSLGGTAITYEQYF. The CDR3 nucleotides read TGCGCCAGCAGCTTGGGTGGGACAGCCATTACCTACGAGCAGTACTTC. Looking up the rest from reference TRBV5-1 and TRBJ2-7 gives the full variable domain: KAGVTQTPRYLIKTRGQQVTLSCSPISGHRSVSWYQQTPGQGLQFLFEYFSETQRNKGNFPGRFSGRQFSNSRSEMNVSTLELGDSALYLCASSLGGTAITYEQYFGPGTRLTVT.

The V call is TRBV5-1, the J call TRBJ2-3; tentatively, D is TRBD1 (6 bases). The V and J ends lost 2 bases and 4 bases respectively, with 14 bases between them. Germline V gene lookup returns CDR1 SGHRS and CDR2 YFSETQ. This CDR3 region has 15 residues. The CDR3, as DNA: TGCGCCAGCAGCTTACAGGGTGGGGGTCCAGATACGCAGTATTTT. Amino acids: CASSLQGGGPDTQYF.

The chain links TRBV30 to TRBJ2-1; a possible D gene is TRBD2 (5 bases). Deletions cut 2 bases from V and 1 base from J, with 9 bases between. CDR1 and CDR2 (germline): GTSNPN, SVGIG (reference sequence). The CDR3 length is 14 residues. In DNA, the CDR3 is TGTGCCTGGAGTTGGGCGGGTTCCTACAATGAGCAGTTCTTC. Translation gives CAWSWAGSYNEQFF.

V gene TRBV15 combines with J gene TRBJ1-2, with D maybe TRBD1 (6 bases). The V end lost 0 bases, the J end lost 7 bases, and 15 bases lay between the germline ends. The CDR3 contains 15 residues. Germline CDR1 and CDR2: LNHNV and YYDKDF (reference sequence). The CDR3 nucleotides are TGTGCCACCAGCAGAGATTTGGGGGGGGCTGGTGGCTACACCTTC. This translates into CATSRDLGGAGGYTF.

The CDR3 reads CSASIQYEQYF. CDR3 nucleotides: TGCAGTGCCTCGATACAATACGAGCAGTACTTC. V is TRBV20-1 and J is TRBJ2-7; D is unresolved. Germline values: CDR1 DFQATT, CDR2 SNEGSKA (reference sequence). The CDR3 spans 11 residues. V dropped 6 bases and J dropped 4 bases, with 10 bases sitting between them.

The chain joins TRBV29-1 to TRBJ2-3, with 7 bases fitting TRBD1. Germline lookup yields CDR1 SQVTM and CDR2 ANQGSEA. The trim removed 5 bases at V and 9 bases at J, leaving 2 bases unmatched. This CDR3 has 10 residues. The CDR3 sequence: CSVTGDTQYF. CDR3 DNA: TGCAGCGTTACAGGGGACACGCAGTATTTT.

This clone was detected once. The CDR3 here is CASSIDRGRNTEAFF. The CDR3 DNA sequence: TGTGCCAGTAGTATAGACAGGGGGCGAAACACTGAAGCTTTCTTT. The chain uses TRBV19 and TRBJ1-1; TRBD1 aligns across 8 bases. The V and J ends lost 0 bases and 2 bases, in that order; junction bases with no gene match: 2. From germline, CDR1 is LNHDA and CDR2 SQIVND (reference sequence). This CDR3 region has 15 residues.

V usage is TRBV4-1 and J usage is TRBJ2-4; 9 bases fit TRBD1. The CDR3 has 15 amino acids. CDR1 and CDR2 (germline): MGHRA, YSYEKL. J lost 8 bases, V lost 5 bases, and 10 bases had no gene match. The CDR3 DNA sequence: TGCGCCAGCAGCTCACCGGGACAGGGCAGCGACATTCAGTACTTC. Protein sequence: CASSSPGQGSDIQYF.

J is TRBJ2-1 and V is TRBV10-3; 16 nucleotides match TRBD2. With 6 bases clipped from V and 7 bases from J, the junction kept 9 bases outside the gene matches. CDR1 is ENHRY and CDR2 is SYGVKD in the germline V gene. The CDR3 has 17 residues. The CDR3 sequence is CAIRPGLAGGPGNEQFF. In DNA form, the CDR3 reads TGTGCCATCAGACCGGGACTAGCGGGAGGGCCGGGTAATGAGCAGTTCTTC.

The V gene is TRBV5-4, the J gene TRBJ1-2; 9 bases match TRBD1. The CDR3 loop spans 14 amino acids. CDR1 and CDR2 from the germline V gene are SGHNT and YYREEE (reference sequence). The ends lost 5 bases at V and 8 bases at J; junction bases unmatched: 10. CDR3 DNA sequence: TGTGCCAGCAGTTTGTTGACAGGGGGTAAAGGCTACACCTTC. Amino acids: CASSLLTGGKGYTF. Full variable domain (outside the CDR3, taken from reference TRBV5-4 and TRBJ1-2): ETGVTQSPTHLIKTRGQQVTLRCSSQSGHNTVSWYQQALGQGPQFIFQYYREEENGRGNFPPRFSGLQFPNYSSELNVNALELDDSALYLCASSLLTGGKGYTFGSGTRLTVV.

Concerning this clone: Other DNA sequences from this sample encode an identical CDR3 as well. The V and J genes are TRBV6-5 and TRBJ1-1; D ambiguous. Trimming took 9 bases from V and 1 from J, leaving 15 bases between them. The CDR3 runs 14 residues. Germline V gene sequence: CDR1 MNHEY, CDR2 SVGAGI. CDR3 in DNA: TGTGCCAGTAGCGTATGGAGTTCGAACACTGAAGCTTTCTTT. Its protein product is CASSVWSSNTEAFF.

The chain is built from TRBV28 and TRBJ1-5; 7 bases fit TRBD1. The CDR3 is 14 residues long. Germline V gene data show CDR1 as MDHEN and CDR2 as SYDVKM. Trimming took 3 bases from V and 4 from J; bases not matched to a gene: 3. As DNA, the CDR3 is TGTGCCAGCAGTTTCTTGACAGGGAATCAGCCCCAGCATTTT. Protein sequence: CASSFLTGNQPQHF.

The genes are TRBV27 and TRBJ1-1; D might be TRBD1 (5 bases). Trimming took off 0 bases at V and 0 bases at J, with 11 bases between the two ends. The CDR3 length is 16 residues. CDR1 is MNHEY and CDR2 is SMNVEV in the germline V gene (reference sequence). The CDR3: CASSLSRGGMNTEAFF. DNA of the CDR3: TGTGCCAGCAGTTTATCGCGGGGCGGAATGAACACTGAAGCTTTCTTT.

The rearrangement uses TRBV6-6 and TRBJ2-7, with D unresolved. Trimming shortened V by 4 bases and J by 5 bases, and 12 bases separated the two germline ends. The CDR3 runs to 13 residues. Per the germline V gene, CDR1 is MNHNY and CDR2 is SVGAGI (reference sequence). The CDR3 here is CASSSDTHHEQYF. The CDR3 nucleotides are TGTGCCAGCAGTTCAGACACCCACCACGAGCAGTACTTC.

The sample holds one count of this clone. The V gene is TRBV2, the J gene TRBJ2-7; 8 positions agree with TRBD1. CDR1 and CDR2 (germline): SNHLY, FYNNEI. This CDR3 spans 15 amino acids. V lost 1 base, J lost 2 bases, and 4 bases stayed unmatched. The CDR3 here is CASSEVDRATYEQYF. The DNA of the CDR3 is TGTGCCAGCAGTGAAGTGGACAGGGCAACCTACGAGCAGTACTTC.

In its sample, this clone was seen once. The CDR3 loop is CASSSLDRVNEQYF. CDR3 DNA sequence: TGTGCCAGCAGTTCCCTCGACAGGGTGAACGAGCAGTACTTC. This sequence joins TRBV27 and TRBJ2-7, with 7 bases identical to TRBD1. V shed 4 bases and J 5 bases; nucleotides not matched to a gene: 8. The CDR3 consists of 14 residues. CDR1 and CDR2 (germline): MNHEY, SMNVEV (reference sequence).

This chain joins TRBV7-9 and TRBJ1-6, with 8 bases matching TRBD1. This CDR3 has 16 amino acids. CDR1 is SEHNR, CDR2 FQNEAQ, per germline (reference sequence). V trimming: 2 bases; J trimming: 9 bases; junction bases outside the gene matches: 9. The CDR3 coding sequence is TGTGCCAGCAGCTTACAGGGGGCCGCGGTCGGTTCACCCCTCCACTTT. Residues: CASSLQGAAVGSPLHF.

V is TRBV5-5 and J is TRBJ2-7, with D unclear. V was clipped by 0 bases and J by 4 bases, with 5 bases between them. This CDR3 is built from 12 residues. Germline V CDR1 and CDR2: SGHKS, YYEKEE (reference sequence). CDR3 sequence: CASSLGGYEQYF. CDR3 DNA sequence: TGTGCCAGCAGCTTGGGAGGTTACGAGCAGTACTTC.

The chain has TRBV18 and TRBJ1-1; 7 bases agree with TRBD1. This CDR3 has 13 residues. Germline CDR1 reads KGHSH; CDR2 reads LQKENI. V shed 6 bases and J 1 base; nucleotides not matched to a gene: 2. The CDR3 protein is CASSGQTNTEAFF. The DNA of the CDR3 is TGTGCCAGCTCGGGACAGACGAACACTGAAGCTTTCTTT.

The DNA of the CDR3 is TGTGCCAGCTCCCGGGGGGGCCGGACAGATACGCAGTATTTT. It codes for CASSRGGRTDTQYF. The J gene is TRBJ2-3, the V gene TRBV2; 8 nucleotides line up with TRBD2. Trimming took 8 bases from V and 3 from J; bases not matched to a gene: 7. Germline lookup yields CDR1 SNHLY and CDR2 FYNNEI. The CDR3 length is 14 residues.

The genes are TRBV28 and TRBJ1-2; D not certain. The V and J ends lost 5 bases and 0 bases respectively, with 10 bases between them. The V gene's germline CDR1 is MDHEN and CDR2 SYDVKM. The CDR3 is 14 residues long. CDR3 DNA: TGTGCCAGCAGTCCCCCGGGAGCTAACTATGGCTACACCTTC. Translation: CASSPPGANYGYTF.

This clone was seen once. This rearrangement joins TRBV20-1 to TRBJ1-4; D is unclear. The germline gives CDR1 DFQATT, CDR2 SNEGSKA (reference sequence). The CDR3 contains 10 residues. V was shortened by 3 bases and J by 7 bases, with 3 bases between the two germline ends. DNA for the CDR3: TGCAGTGCTAGTCTTGAAAAACTGTTTTTT. Its translation is CSASLEKLFF.

The V gene is TRBV15, the J gene TRBJ2-2; D might be TRBD1 (6 bases). The V gene lost 0 bases and the J gene lost 0 bases, with 11 bases spanning the gap. The CDR3 is 17 residues long. Germline V gene lookup returns CDR1 LNHNV and CDR2 YYDKDF (reference sequence). CDR3 bases: TGTGCCACCAGCAGAGATTGGACAGCCGCGAACACCGGGGAGCTGTTTTTT. Protein product: CATSRDWTAANTGELFF.

The V gene is TRBV19, the J gene TRBJ1-1; no clear D. This CDR3 is 13 amino acids long. The germline CDR1 and CDR2 sequences are LNHDA and SQIVND (reference sequence). Trimming cost V 5 bases and J 0 bases, with 7 bases left between them. CDR3 in amino acids: CASSLSLNTEAFF. CDR3 DNA: TGTGCCAGTAGTTTGTCGTTGAACACTGAAGCTTTCTTT.

This rearrangement joins TRBV19 to TRBJ1-5; TRBD1 aligns across 7 bases. V shed 5 bases and J 1 base; nucleotides not matched to a gene: 5. Germline CDR1 reads LNHDA; CDR2 reads SQIVND (reference sequence). The CDR3 length is 15 residues. The CDR3 nucleotides are TGTGCCAGTAGTTTGACAGGGCTCAGCAATCAGCCCCAGCATTTT. Its translation: CASSLTGLSNQPQHF.

The V gene is TRBV28, the J gene TRBJ2-7; D possibly corresponds to TRBD1 (6 bases). With 6 bases removed from V and 5 bases from J, the gap between germline ends came to 14 bases. Looked up from germline, CDR1 is MDHEN and CDR2 is SYDVKM. The CDR3 contains 13 residues. CDR3 sequence (DNA): TGTGCCAGCAGCTCCCCAAGGGGGAACGAGCAGTACTTC. It is translated as CASSSPRGNEQYF.